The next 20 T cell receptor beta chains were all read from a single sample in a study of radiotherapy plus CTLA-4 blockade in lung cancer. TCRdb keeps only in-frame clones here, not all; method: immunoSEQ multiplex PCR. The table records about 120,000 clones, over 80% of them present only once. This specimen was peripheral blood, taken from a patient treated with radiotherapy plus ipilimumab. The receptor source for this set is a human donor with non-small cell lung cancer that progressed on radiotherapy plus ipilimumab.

CDR3: CASRARGLSYNEQFF. The CDR3 DNA sequence: TGTGCCAGCAGGGCGCGGGGCCTCTCCTACAATGAGCAGTTCTTC. This chain uses TRBV7-2 with TRBJ2-1; D is perhaps TRBD2 (6 bases). Trimming shortened V by 6 bases and J by 0 bases, and 12 bases separated the two germline ends. Germline CDR1 reads SGHTA; CDR2 reads FQGNSA. The CDR3 has 15 residues.

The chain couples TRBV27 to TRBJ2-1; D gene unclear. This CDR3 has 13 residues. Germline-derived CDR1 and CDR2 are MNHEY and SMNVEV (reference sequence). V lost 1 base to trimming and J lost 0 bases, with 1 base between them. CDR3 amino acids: CASSLFSYNEQFF. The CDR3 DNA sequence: TGTGCCAGCAGTTTATTCTCCTACAATGAGCAGTTCTTC.

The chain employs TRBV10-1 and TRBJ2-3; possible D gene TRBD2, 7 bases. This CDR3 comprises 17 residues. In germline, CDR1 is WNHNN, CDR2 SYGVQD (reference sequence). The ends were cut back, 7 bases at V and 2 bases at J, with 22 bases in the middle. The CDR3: CASTKAPGGGATDTQYF. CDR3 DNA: TGCGCCAGCACCAAGGCTCCGGGGGGCGGAGCCACAGATACGCAGTATTTT.

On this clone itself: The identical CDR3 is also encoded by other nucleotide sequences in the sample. The CDR3 loop is CATSRDRGNTEAFF. CDR3 DNA: TGTGCCACCAGCAGGGACAGGGGGAACACTGAAGCTTTCTTT. The chain is built from TRBV15 and TRBJ1-1, with 9 bases fitting TRBD1. Trimming took 3 bases from V and 1 from J; bases not matched to a gene: 0. In germline, CDR1 is LNHNV, CDR2 YYDKDF (reference sequence). This CDR3 spans 14 amino acids.

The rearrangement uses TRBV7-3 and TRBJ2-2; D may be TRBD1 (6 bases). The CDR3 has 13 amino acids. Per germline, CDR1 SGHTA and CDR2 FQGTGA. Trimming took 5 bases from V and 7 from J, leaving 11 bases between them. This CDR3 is CASSKGVSGELFF. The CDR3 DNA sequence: TGTGCCAGCAGCAAGGGGGTGAGCGGGGAGCTGTTTTTT.

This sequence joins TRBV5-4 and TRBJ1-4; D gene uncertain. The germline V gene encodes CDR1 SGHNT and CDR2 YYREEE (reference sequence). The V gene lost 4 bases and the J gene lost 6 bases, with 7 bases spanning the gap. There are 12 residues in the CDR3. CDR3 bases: TGTGCCAGCAGCGGAAGTGATGAAAAACTGTTTTTT. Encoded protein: CASSGSDEKLFF.

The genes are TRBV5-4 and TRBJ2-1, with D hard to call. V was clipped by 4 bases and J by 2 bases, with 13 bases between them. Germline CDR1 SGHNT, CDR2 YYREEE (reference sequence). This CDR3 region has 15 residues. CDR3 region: CASSPRQKPYNEQFF. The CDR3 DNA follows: TGTGCCAGCAGCCCGCGCCAAAAACCCTACAATGAGCAGTTCTTC.

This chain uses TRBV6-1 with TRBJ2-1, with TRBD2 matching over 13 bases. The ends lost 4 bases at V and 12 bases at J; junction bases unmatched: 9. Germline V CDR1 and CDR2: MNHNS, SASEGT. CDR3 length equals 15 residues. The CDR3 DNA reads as TGTGCCAGCAGTGCGGGGACTAGCGGGATGGGTAGGCAGTTCTTC. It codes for CASSAGTSGMGRQFF.

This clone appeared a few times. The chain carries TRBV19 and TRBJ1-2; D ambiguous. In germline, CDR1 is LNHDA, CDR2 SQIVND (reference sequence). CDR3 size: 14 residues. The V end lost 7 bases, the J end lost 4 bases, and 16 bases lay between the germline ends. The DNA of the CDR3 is TGTGCCAGTAACCCCGGTGGCGGTAGCTATGGCTACACCTTC. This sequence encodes CASNPGGGSYGYTF.

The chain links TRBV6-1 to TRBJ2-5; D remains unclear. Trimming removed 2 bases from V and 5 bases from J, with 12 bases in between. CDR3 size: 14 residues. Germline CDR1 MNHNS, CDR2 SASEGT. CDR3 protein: CASSENRGLETQYF. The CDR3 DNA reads TGTGCCAGCAGTGAAAACCGAGGTTTGGAGACCCAGTACTTC.

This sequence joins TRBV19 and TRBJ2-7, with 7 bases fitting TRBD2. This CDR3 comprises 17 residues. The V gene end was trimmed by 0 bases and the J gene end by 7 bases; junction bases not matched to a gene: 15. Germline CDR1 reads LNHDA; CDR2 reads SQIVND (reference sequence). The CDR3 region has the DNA TGTGCCAGTAGTATAGATTCTTTTGGGACTAACTCTTGGGAGCAGTACTTC. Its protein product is CASSIDSFGTNSWEQYF.

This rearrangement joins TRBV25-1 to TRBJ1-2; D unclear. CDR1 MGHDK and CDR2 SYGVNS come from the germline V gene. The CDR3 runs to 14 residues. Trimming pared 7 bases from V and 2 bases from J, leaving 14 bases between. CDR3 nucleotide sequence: TGTGCCAGCAAGGAATCGGGAGTAAACTATGGCTACACCTTC. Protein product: CASKESGVNYGYTF.

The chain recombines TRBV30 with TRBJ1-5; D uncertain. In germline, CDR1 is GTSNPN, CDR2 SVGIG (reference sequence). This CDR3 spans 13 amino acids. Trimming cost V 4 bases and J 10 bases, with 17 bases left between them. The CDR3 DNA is TGTGCCTGGAATTTAGACGGCAAGGAACCCCAGCATTTT. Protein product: CAWNLDGKEPQHF.

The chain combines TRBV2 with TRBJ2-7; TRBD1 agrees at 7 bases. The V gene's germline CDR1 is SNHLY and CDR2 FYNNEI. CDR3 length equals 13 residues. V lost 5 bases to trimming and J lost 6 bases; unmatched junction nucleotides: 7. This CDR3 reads CASSYYTGAEQYF. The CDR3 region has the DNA TGTGCCAGCAGTTATTATACAGGGGCCGAGCAGTACTTC.

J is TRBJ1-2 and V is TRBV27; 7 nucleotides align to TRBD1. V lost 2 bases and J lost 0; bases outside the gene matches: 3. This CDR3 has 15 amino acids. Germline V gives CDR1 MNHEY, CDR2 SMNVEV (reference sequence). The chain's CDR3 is CASSLGTDANYGYTF. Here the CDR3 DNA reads TGTGCCAGCAGTTTAGGGACAGACGCTAACTATGGCTACACCTTC.

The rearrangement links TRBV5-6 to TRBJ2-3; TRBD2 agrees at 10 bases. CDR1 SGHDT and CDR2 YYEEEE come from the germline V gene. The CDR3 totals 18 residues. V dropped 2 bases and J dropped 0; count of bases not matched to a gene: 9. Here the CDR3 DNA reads TGTGCCAGCAGCTTTTTGCTAGCGGGAGAAACTAGCACAGATACGCAGTATTTT. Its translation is CASSFLLAGETSTDTQYF.

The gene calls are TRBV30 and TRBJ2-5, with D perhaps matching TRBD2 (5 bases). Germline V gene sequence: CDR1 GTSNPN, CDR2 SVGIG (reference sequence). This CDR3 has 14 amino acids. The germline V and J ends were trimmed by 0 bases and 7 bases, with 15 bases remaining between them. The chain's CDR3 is CAWSVSEAWGTQYF. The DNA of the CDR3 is TGTGCCTGGAGTGTCTCGGAGGCATGGGGGACCCAGTACTTC.

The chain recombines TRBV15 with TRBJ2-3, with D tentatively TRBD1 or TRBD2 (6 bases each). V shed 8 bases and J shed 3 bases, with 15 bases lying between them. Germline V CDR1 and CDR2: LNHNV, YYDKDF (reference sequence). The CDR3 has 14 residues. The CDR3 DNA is TGTGCCACCGCGGGACACCCTATTACAGATACGCAGTATTTT. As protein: CATAGHPITDTQYF. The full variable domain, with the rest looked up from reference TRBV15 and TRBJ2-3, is DAMVIQNPRYQVTQFGKPVTLSCSQTLNHNVMYWYQQKSSQAPKLLFHYYDKDFNNEADTPDNFQSRRPNTSFCFLDIRSPGLGDTAMYLCATAGHPITDTQYFGPGTRLTVL.

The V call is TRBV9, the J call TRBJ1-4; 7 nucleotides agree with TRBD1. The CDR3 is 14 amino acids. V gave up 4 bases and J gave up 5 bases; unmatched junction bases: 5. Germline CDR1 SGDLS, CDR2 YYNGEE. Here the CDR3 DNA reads TGTGCCAGCAGCATGGGACAGAGGAATGAAAAACTGTTTTTT. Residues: CASSMGQRNEKLFF.

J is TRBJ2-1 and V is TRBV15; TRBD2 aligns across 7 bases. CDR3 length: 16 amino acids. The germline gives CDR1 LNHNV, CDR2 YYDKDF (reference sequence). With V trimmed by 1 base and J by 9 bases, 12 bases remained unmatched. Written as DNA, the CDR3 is TGTGCCACCAGCAGAGCCGGCGGGAGTACCCCCTTTGAGCAGTTCTTC. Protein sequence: CATSRAGGSTPFEQFF.